The 5 T cell receptor beta chains below come from one sample, sequenced in a study of OX40 agonist ivuxolimab in advanced cancers. The library was produced with the immunoSEQ multiplex PCR assay. TCRdb took over this immuneACCESS table, retaining in-frame rearrangements with V and J assigned. Such tables are incomplete; in checked studies, under half of the missing clones stem from an unresolved V gene, and the remainder is unexplained. The sample table lists 60,000 to 85,000 clones, roughly 94% of them with a count of one. The ten largest clones represent roughly 22% of the sample. The specimen comprised CD4+ or CD8+ T cells sorted from blood, sampled in a trial of the OX40 agonist ivuxolimab. The origin of the receptors is an adult with an advanced solid tumor such as melanoma, head and neck, liver or kidney cancer.

This chain uses TRBV4-3 with TRBJ2-1; possibly TRBD1 for D (6 bases). V was pared by 0 bases and J by 8 bases, with 14 bases between. Germline loops: CDR1 LGHNA, CDR2 YSLEER. The CDR3 runs to 15 residues. The CDR3 region is CASSQDSGDLDEQFF. The DNA for the CDR3 is TGCGCCAGCAGCCAAGATTCAGGGGATCTGGATGAGCAGTTCTTC.

In regard to this clone: Different DNA sequences within this sample yield the same CDR3. The chain uses TRBV30 and TRBJ2-1; 7 nucleotides match TRBD2. J lost 9 bases, V lost 3 bases, and 17 bases had no gene match. CDR3 length: 16 residues. The germline CDR1 and CDR2 sequences are GTSNPN and SVGIG (reference sequence). This CDR3 reads CAWRGVGGSRGIEQFF. In DNA, the CDR3 is TGTGCCTGGAGGGGGGTGGGCGGGAGCCGGGGCATTGAGCAGTTCTTC.

This rearrangement joins TRBV25-1 to TRBJ1-1; 7 nucleotides line up with TRBD1. The CDR3 covers 16 residues. The germline V gene encodes CDR1 MGHDK and CDR2 SYGVNS. The V gene end was trimmed by 5 bases and the J gene end by 0 bases; junction bases not matched to a gene: 9. CDR3 residues: CASSLTGINMNTEAFF. The CDR3, as DNA: TGTGCCAGCAGTCTGACAGGGATAAACATGAACACTGAAGCTTTCTTT. The variable domain in full, with the rest retrieved from reference TRBV25-1 and TRBJ1-1, is EADIYQTPRYLVIGTGKKITLECSQTMGHDKMYWYQQDPGMELHLIHYSYGVNSTEKGDLSSESTVSRIRTEHFPLTLESARPSHTSQYLCASSLTGINMNTEAFFGQGTRLTVV.

The chain combines TRBV21-1 with TRBJ2-2; the table's TRBD1 call for D was not verified on the DNA. TRBV21-1 is a pseudogene. The length of the CDR3 is 15 residues. CDR3 DNA: TGTGCCAGCAGCATTCAGGGAACGGGCACCGGGGAGCTGTTTTTT. Translating gives CASSIQGTGTGELFF.

V gene TRBV5-1 combines with J gene TRBJ1-2; D remains unclear. Germline CDR1 and CDR2: SGHRS and YFSETQ. V was trimmed by 0 bases and J by 1 base, leaving 13 bases between them. The CDR3 totals 16 residues. The CDR3 spells CASSLAVEGLNYGYTF. CDR3 coding DNA: TGCGCCAGCAGCTTGGCCGTGGAAGGACTTAACTATGGCTACACCTTC.